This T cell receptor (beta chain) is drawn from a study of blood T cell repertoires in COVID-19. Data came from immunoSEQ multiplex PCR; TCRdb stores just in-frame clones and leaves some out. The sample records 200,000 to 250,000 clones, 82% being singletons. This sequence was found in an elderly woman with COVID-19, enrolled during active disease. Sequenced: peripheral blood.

CDR3 amino acids: CASSWNPGTGMNTEAFF. As DNA, the CDR3 is TGCGCCAGCAGCTGGAATCCCGGGACAGGGATGAACACTGAAGCTTTCTTT. The rearrangement links TRBV5-1 to TRBJ1-1, with 9 bases matching TRBD1. This CDR3 is built from 17 residues. Germline CDR1 SGHRS, CDR2 YFSETQ. J lost 0 bases, V lost 3 bases, and 9 bases had no gene match.